This T cell receptor beta chain was recovered during a study of blood T cells in healthy people across ages. This CDR3 is 16 amino acids long. Trimming pared 0 bases from V and 5 bases from J, leaving 17 bases between. Germline lookup yields CDR1 SGHRS and CDR2 YFSETQ. A note on this clonotype: Its antigen is still unknown.

Overall study findings and caveats: Among long-lived donors, naive CD4+ cells were more numerous and diversity higher than in aged donors. Estimated diversity that came from one million T cells was considered an underestimate.

Together with a sample-barcoded 5' primer, a J-beta primer mix was included in a second PCR lasting about 7 to 11 cycles. TCRdb re-called the 5' RACE reads with MiXCR, one entry per CDR3 protein. This table holds over 450,000 distinct CDR3 sequences, more than 20% found once. Each sample gave at least 6 million isolated PBMCs. These same records also appear under a second study, on T cells of mothers and their children. From that report: According to the study, all extracted RNA entered cDNA synthesis at around 1.4 ug per 15 ul.

This chain uses TRBV5-1 with TRBJ1-2; possible D gene TRBD1, 5 bases. The source of this sequence is a boy aged 5-17 years in good health. Source material: blood. As DNA, the CDR3 is TGCGCCAGCAGCTTGGATACCCCGGGACGGGGATATGGCTACACCTTC. Encoded protein: CASSLDTPGRGYGYTF.